Each of the 24 T cell receptor beta chains below was sequenced from the same sample in a study of blood T cell repertoires in COVID-19. The method was immunoSEQ multiplex PCR; TCRdb's version includes in-frame clones alone and lacks a portion of them. In the table there are under 150,000 clones, roughly 76% of which are singletons. Sequenced: peripheral blood. The receptors come from a woman aged 45 to 65 with active or convalescent COVID-19.

The chain is built from TRBV30 and TRBJ2-3; 11 bases fit TRBD2. V trimming: 2 bases; J trimming: 8 bases; junction bases outside the gene matches: 6. CDR3 length equals 14 residues. Per germline, CDR1 GTSNPN and CDR2 SVGIG (reference sequence). In DNA, the CDR3 is TGTGCCTGGAGTCCGGGACTAGCGGAGATTACGCAGTATTTT. Its protein is CAWSPGLAEITQYF.

The chain employs TRBV6-1 and TRBJ1-2; TRBD1 aligns across 9 bases. Germline-derived CDR1 and CDR2 are MNHNS and SASEGT. This CDR3 comprises 15 residues. V was pared by 3 bases and J by 8 bases, with 10 bases of the junction left unmatched. CDR3 residues: CASSEGDRVGRGYTF. As DNA, the CDR3 is TGTGCCAGCAGTGAGGGGGACAGGGTAGGACGCGGCTACACCTTC.

The J gene is TRBJ1-1, the V gene TRBV7-8; 9 bases fit TRBD1. The J segment lost 5 bases and the V segment lost 2 bases, leaving 9 bases of the junction unmatched. Germline loops: CDR1 SGHVS, CDR2 FQNEAQ. The CDR3 length is 16 residues. CDR3 residues: CASSLTPQGARTEAFF. The CDR3 DNA reads as TGTGCCAGCAGCTTAACCCCACAGGGGGCGCGGACTGAAGCTTTCTTT.

This clone has just a few counts. The chain links TRBV3-1 (or the pseudogene TRBV3-2) to TRBJ1-6; TRBD1 matches 8 bases. Germline-derived CDR1 and CDR2 are LGHDT and YNNKEL (reference sequence). Unmatched junction bases numbered 7, after V lost 4 bases and J lost 8 bases. This CDR3 spans 15 amino acids. CDR3 sequence (DNA): TGTGCCAGCAGCCGGGATGGACAGGGAGATTCACCCCTCCACTTT. Translated: CASSRDGQGDSPLHF.

The chain has TRBV10-3 and TRBJ2-3; TRBD1 agrees at 7 bases. V gave up 3 bases and J gave up 3 bases; unmatched junction bases: 9. Germline-derived CDR1 and CDR2 are ENHRY and SYGVKD. The CDR3 loop spans 16 amino acids. The CDR3 is CAISDVRTGETDTQYF. The CDR3 DNA is TGTGCCATCAGTGACGTTAGGACAGGAGAGACAGATACGCAGTATTTT.

The gene calls are TRBV12-3 or TRBV12-4 and TRBJ1-2; tentatively, D is TRBD1 (6 bases). The CDR3 length is 13 residues. V lost 2 bases and J 8 bases, leaving 12 bases between the germline ends. The DNA for the CDR3 is TGTGCCAGCAGTTTACGGGACATGAACGGCTACACCTTC. Translated: CASSLRDMNGYTF.

The chain couples TRBV19 to TRBJ2-1, with D perhaps TRBD1 (6 bases). Germline V gives CDR1 LNHDA, CDR2 SQIVND (reference sequence). V dropped 5 bases and J dropped 10 bases, with 12 bases sitting between them. The CDR3 sequence is 12 residues long. The CDR3 sequence: CASSRNQGEQFF. CDR3 DNA sequence: TGTGCCAGTAGTCGGAACCAGGGGGAGCAGTTCTTC.

The chain is built from TRBV7-9 and TRBJ2-5; the D gene is possibly TRBD1 (5 bases). The CDR3 is 16 amino acids. Germline V CDR1 and CDR2: SEHNR, FQNEAQ (reference sequence). V gave up 1 base and J gave up 5 bases, with 17 bases separating them. The CDR3 here is CASSLVQGGGRETQYF. CDR3 nucleotides: TGTGCCAGCAGCTTAGTGCAGGGTGGTGGTCGGGAGACCCAGTACTTC.

The chain couples TRBV30 to TRBJ2-1; D not resolved. The CDR3 runs 12 residues. V lost 4 bases and J 5 bases, leaving 9 bases between the germline ends. The germline CDR1 and CDR2 sequences are GTSNPN and SVGIG (reference sequence). CDR3 nucleotides: TGTGCCTGGAACTTTCTCGACAATGAGCAGTTCTTC. Its translation: CAWNFLDNEQFF.

CDR3 nucleotide sequence: TGTGCCAGCAGGGGACAGGGTAGCTATGGCTACACCTTC. It yields the protein CASRGQGSYGYTF. The gene calls are TRBV6-5 and TRBJ1-2, with TRBD1 matching 9 bases. The CDR3 is 13 amino acids. CDR1 and CDR2 from the germline V gene are MNHEY and SVGAGI. V lost 6 bases and J lost 4; bases outside the gene matches: 3.

This rearrangement joins TRBV27 to TRBJ1-1; TRBD1 might be the D (6 bases). The V gene's germline CDR1 is MNHEY and CDR2 SMNVEV (reference sequence). CDR3 length: 15 amino acids. The V and J ends lost 5 bases and 4 bases respectively, with 17 bases between them. The CDR3 DNA reads as TGTGCCAGCAGTCCAGACACAGGGAGAATCACTGAAGCTTTCTTT. Its translation: CASSPDTGRITEAFF.

The V gene is TRBV24-1, the J gene TRBJ2-3; tentative D call: TRBD2 (5 bases). This CDR3 comprises 11 residues. Trimming shortened V by 10 bases and J by 5 bases, and 9 bases separated the two germline ends. Germline V lookup: CDR1 KGHDR, CDR2 SFDVKD. The CDR3 region has the DNA TGTGCCACGGGTCGGGGAGATACGCAGTATTTT. This translates into CATGRGDTQYF.

This clone was observed a single time. V and J are TRBV3-1 (or the pseudogene TRBV3-2) and TRBJ1-2, with a weak D call TRBD1 (6 bases). V gave up 1 base and J gave up 3 bases, with 21 bases separating them. CDR1 is LGHDT, CDR2 YNNKEL, per germline (reference sequence). This CDR3 is 18 amino acids long. CDR3 nucleotides: TGTGCCAGCAGCCAAGTCTTCGGGGGGCGCGGGCTAGACTATGGCTACACCTTC. Translated: CASSQVFGGRGLDYGYTF.

The chain employs TRBV3-1 (or the pseudogene TRBV3-2) and TRBJ2-1; D remains unclear. The germline V gene has CDR1 LGHDT and CDR2 YNNKEL (reference sequence). This CDR3 has 13 residues. The V end lost 1 base, the J end lost 8 bases, and 9 bases lay between the germline ends. Here the CDR3 DNA reads TGTGCCAGCAGCCAAGGGTATTCGGATGAGCAGTTCTTC. Protein product: CASSQGYSDEQFF.

The chain recombines TRBV6-5 with TRBJ1-5; TRBD1 is a possible D gene (5 bases). Trimming shortened V by 6 bases and J by 3 bases, and 15 bases separated the two germline ends. The CDR3 totals 15 residues. Germline loops: CDR1 MNHEY, CDR2 SVGAGI. CDR3 sequence reads: CASRGWQGVNQPQHF. The DNA for the CDR3 is TGTGCCAGCAGGGGGTGGCAGGGCGTCAATCAGCCCCAGCATTTT.

The V gene is TRBV6-1, the J gene TRBJ2-5, with TRBD1 matching over 8 bases. Germline V gene data show CDR1 as MNHNS and CDR2 as SASEGT. With V trimmed by 1 base and J by 2 bases, 6 bases remained unmatched. CDR3 length: 16 amino acids. The CDR3 DNA reads TGTGCCAGCAGTGAAGGGGACAGGCGCCTACAAGAGACCCAGTACTTC. It translates to CASSEGDRRLQETQYF.

The rearrangement uses TRBV4-3 and TRBJ1-2, with 7 positions matching TRBD1. Germline lookup yields CDR1 LGHNA and CDR2 YSLEER. The CDR3 extends over 15 amino acids. The junction had 8 bases not matched to a gene; V was cut back by 4 bases and J by 3 bases. The CDR3 is CASSPDSGQDYGYTF. The CDR3 bases are TGCGCCAGCAGCCCGGATTCAGGACAGGACTATGGCTACACCTTC.

V usage is TRBV15 and J usage is TRBJ1-2; D is uncertain. The CDR3 sequence is 15 residues long. V was shortened by 0 bases and J by 1 base, with 9 bases between the two germline ends. From germline, CDR1 is LNHNV and CDR2 YYDKDF (reference sequence). As DNA, the CDR3 is TGTGCCACCAGCAGAGATCACGGTGGTAACTATGGCTACACCTTC. Its protein is CATSRDHGGNYGYTF.

This clone was seen a few times. The rearrangement joins TRBV19 to TRBJ2-1, with D possibly TRBD2 on 6 matching bases. Looked up from germline, CDR1 is LNHDA and CDR2 is SQIVND (reference sequence). The CDR3 sequence is 14 residues long. Trimming shortened V by 5 bases and J by 5 bases, and 13 bases separated the two germline ends. CDR3 in amino acids: CASSSREFNNEQFF. The CDR3 bases are TGTGCCAGTAGTTCCCGGGAGTTCAACAATGAGCAGTTCTTC.

The chain carries TRBV7-3 and TRBJ2-3; D unresolved. CDR1 is SGHTA and CDR2 is FQGTGA in the germline V gene. V gave up 0 bases and J gave up 3 bases, with 7 bases separating them. This CDR3 spans 14 amino acids. CDR3 region: CASSLTSRTDTQYF. DNA for the CDR3: TGTGCCAGCAGCTTAACGAGCAGGACAGATACGCAGTATTTT.

The CDR3 DNA is TGTGCCAGCAGCTTGGCAGGGTTCGTAGAGACCCAGTACTTC. Protein product: CASSLAGFVETQYF. The chain employs TRBV5-4 and TRBJ2-5; weak D call: TRBD1 (5 bases). The CDR3 extends over 14 amino acids. With 0 bases removed from V and 4 bases from J, the gap between germline ends came to 10 bases. Germline lookup yields CDR1 SGHNT and CDR2 YYREEE (reference sequence). The variable domain in full, completed from reference TRBV5-4 and TRBJ2-5, reads ETGVTQSPTHLIKTRGQQVTLRCSSQSGHNTVSWYQQALGQGPQFIFQYYREEENGRGNFPPRFSGLQFPNYSSELNVNALELDDSALYLCASSLAGFVETQYFGPGTRLLVL.

This chain uses TRBV28 with TRBJ1-6; the match to TRBD1 covers 8 bases. From germline, CDR1 is MDHEN and CDR2 SYDVKM. J lost 9 bases, V lost 10 bases, and 8 bases had no gene match. CDR3 size: 13 residues. CDR3 sequence: CAITDRVGSPLHF. CDR3 coding DNA: TGTGCCATCACGGACAGGGTGGGTTCACCCCTCCACTTT.

The chain employs TRBV29-1 and TRBJ2-5, with 7 nucleotides matching TRBD1. V was clipped by 4 bases and J by 4 bases; unmatched bases: 6. The CDR3 contains 13 residues. Germline V lookup: CDR1 SQVTM, CDR2 ANQGSEA. CDR3 protein: CSVGQGDGETQYF. CDR3 sequence (DNA): TGCAGCGTTGGACAGGGAGATGGAGAGACCCAGTACTTC.

The chain carries TRBV18 and TRBJ1-6; TRBD1 aligns across 8 bases. Germline V CDR1 and CDR2: KGHSH, LQKENI. The trim removed 5 bases at V and 14 bases at J, leaving 17 bases unmatched. The CDR3 length is 16 residues. In DNA, the CDR3 is TGTGCCAGCTCATCTAGAGGGACAGGCCCCAAATTGGCCCTCCACTTT. Translated, it gives CASSSRGTGPKLALHF.